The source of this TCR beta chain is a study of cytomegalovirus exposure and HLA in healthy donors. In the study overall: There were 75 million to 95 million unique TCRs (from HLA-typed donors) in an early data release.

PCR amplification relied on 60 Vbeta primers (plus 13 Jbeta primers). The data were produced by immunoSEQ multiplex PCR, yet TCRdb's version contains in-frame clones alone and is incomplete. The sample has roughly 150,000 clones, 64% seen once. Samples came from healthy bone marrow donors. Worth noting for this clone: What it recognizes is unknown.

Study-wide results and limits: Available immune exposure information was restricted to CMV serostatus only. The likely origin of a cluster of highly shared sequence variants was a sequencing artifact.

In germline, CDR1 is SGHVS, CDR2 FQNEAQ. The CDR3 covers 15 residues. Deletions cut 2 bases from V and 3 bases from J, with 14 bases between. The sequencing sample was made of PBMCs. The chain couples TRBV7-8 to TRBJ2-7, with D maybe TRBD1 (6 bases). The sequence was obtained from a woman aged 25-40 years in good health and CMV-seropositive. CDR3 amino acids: CASSLWAGAYYEQYF. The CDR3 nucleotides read TGTGCCAGCAGCTTATGGGCAGGGGCTTACTACGAGCAGTACTTC.